The 17 T cell receptor beta chains below were found in one sample sequenced in a study of tumor-infiltrating lymphocytes in primary liver carcinoma. Total RNA amounting to roughly 450 ng was the source from which TCR beta cDNA was made with a constant-region primer. Amplification in three nested multiplex PCR rounds with slightly modified ARM-PCR gave rise to TCR beta libraries. Forward primers for TRBV1-TRBV30 and a C-beta reverse primer served the first two PCR rounds, at about 10 cycles each. TCRdb passed the multiplex PCR reads through MiXCR, listing each CDR3 protein once. The top ten clones hold about 24% of a sample with 50,000 or so distinct CDR3 sequences, about 80% of them seen once. The roughly 19-33 mg bulk tissue piece was not sorted before simultaneous RNA and DNA extraction. The sample comprised liver tumor tissue from sampling region 5. As to subset: tumor region T5, tumor centre. The receptors here all came from a man between 35 and 55 years old with primary liver carcinoma and hepatitis B virus infection.

The rearrangement uses TRBV29-1 and TRBJ2-4; D might be TRBD2 (5 bases). Germline lookup yields CDR1 SQVTM and CDR2 ANQGSEA. The V end was cut by 6 bases, the J end by 9 bases, with 15 bases between. This CDR3 spans 12 amino acids. CDR3 in amino acids: CSVIHGRAIQYF. In DNA, the CDR3 is TGCAGCGTGATTCACGGGCGGGCCATTCAGTACTTC.

This clonotype has more than one count but fewer than ten. One end of the junction varies from germline; a read error may be responsible. CDR3 residues: CVSSFASPGEQYF. The DNA for the CDR3 is TGTGTCAGCAGTTTCGCCTCACCAGGCGAGCAGTACTTC. V is TRBV5-4 and J is TRBJ2-7; no clear D. Germline V gene lookup returns CDR1 SGHNT and CDR2 YYREEE (reference sequence). This CDR3 is built from 13 residues. Together with reference TRBV5-4 and TRBJ2-7, the CDR3 gives the full variable domain: ETGVTQSPTHLIKTRGQQVTLRCSSQSGHNTVSWYQQALGQGPQFIFQYYREEENGRGNFPPRFSGLQFPNYSSELNVNALELDDSALYLCVSSFASPGEQYFGPGTRLTVT.

The J gene is TRBJ1-1, the V gene TRBV12-3 or TRBV12-4; D is unresolved. This CDR3 has 11 residues. The V end was cut by 10 bases, the J end by 10 bases, with 16 bases between. CDR3 region: CANSSGPRAFF. CDR3 DNA sequence: TGTGCCAACAGCTCAGGTCCCCGAGCTTTCTTT.

This clonotype was found a few times. This clone may be a read error of a much larger clone one base away. This rearrangement joins TRBV5-1 to TRBJ1-3, with D maybe TRBD1 (5 bases). CDR1 is SGHRS and CDR2 is YFSETQ in the germline V gene. The CDR3 has 18 amino acids. Written as DNA, the CDR3 is TGCGCCAGCAGCTTGTCTTCGCCCGTAAAAGGGACTGGAAACACCATACATTTT. Translation gives CASSLSSPVKGTGNTIHF.

Comment on this clonotype: The junction departs from germline at one end; a sequencing error may be responsible. The chain joins TRBV5-1 to TRBJ2-7, with 9 nucleotides matching TRBD2. This CDR3 region has 15 residues. Germline CDR1 SGHRS, CDR2 YFSETQ. CDR3 amino acids: CASSVGTSRSPEQHF. The CDR3 DNA reads TGCGCCAGCAGCGTGGGGACTAGCAGGAGCCCCGAGCAGCACTTC.

The rearrangement uses TRBV10-3 and TRBJ1-4; 10 bases match TRBD1. The CDR3 totals 16 residues. CDR1 ENHRY and CDR2 SYGVKD come from the germline V gene. For the CDR3, the DNA is TGTACCAGCCGGGACAGGGGAGAAGATACTAATGAAAAACTGTTTTTT. Its translation: CTSRDRGEDTNEKLFF.

On this clonotype itself: A junction boundary mismatches the germline segment, possibly from a read error. The chain has TRBV4-2 and TRBJ1-4; unclear D gene. The CDR3 totals 13 residues. Germline values: CDR1 LGHNA, CDR2 YNFKEQ. The DNA for the CDR3 is TGTGACAGCAGTCAGCCCCACCGTGAAAAACTGCTTTTT. Protein sequence: CDSSQPHREKLLF.

A remark on this clonotype: A clone one base away is much larger, so this may be a read error. The chain couples TRBV28 to TRBJ1-4; 7 nucleotides line up with TRBD1. V gave up 3 bases and J gave up 3 bases; unmatched junction bases: 10. The CDR3 is 17 amino acids. CDR1 and CDR2 (germline): MDHEN, SYDVKM. The CDR3 here is CASSFGDRFTANEKLFF. The DNA for the CDR3 is TGTGCCAGCAGTTTTGGGGACAGATTTACAGCTAATGAAAAACTGTTTTTT. Using reference TRBV28 and TRBJ1-4 for the parts outside the CDR3, the full variable domain is DVKVTQSSRYLVKRTGEKVFLECVQDMDHENMFWYRQDPGLGLRLIYFSYDVKMKEKGDIPEGYSVSREKKERFSLILESASTNQTSMYLCASSFGDRFTANEKLFFGSGTQLSVL.

With regard to this clonotype: At one end the junction does not follow the germline gene, possibly because of a read error. The genes are TRBV5-1 and TRBJ2-5; D possibly corresponds to TRBD2 (5 bases). The germline V gene encodes CDR1 SGHRS and CDR2 YFSETQ. This CDR3 region has 11 residues. The CDR3 DNA reads as TGCGCCAGCAGCGCAGCGGAGACCCGGTACTTC. Encoded protein: CASSAAETRYF.

Regarding this clonotype: A clone one base away is much larger, so this may be a read error. The chain employs TRBV19 and TRBJ1-1; D gene unclear. Per the germline V gene, CDR1 is LNHDA and CDR2 is SQIVND (reference sequence). The CDR3 consists of 14 residues. CDR3 sequence (DNA): TGTGCCAGTAATATAAAGGCGGCGAACACTGAAGCTTTCTTT. Translation: CASNIKAANTEAFF.

As to this clonotype: Because the CDR3 is missing its conserved closing phenylalanine or tryptophan, this is likely a read error. No DNA is shown, since the ends of the CDR3 on it are uncertain; the CDR3 is the one TCRdb lists. The chain recombines TRBV21-1 with TRBJ2-7; the D call of TRBD2 is as the table states it, not checked on the DNA. TRBV21-1 is labeled a pseudogene. Inclusive of both ends, the CDR3 amounts to 17 amino acids. The CDR3 sequence is CASSKESGGGGADEQYS.

Points on this clonotype: Because it lacks the conserved phenylalanine or tryptophan at the end, this CDR3 is likely a read error. The rearrangement uses TRBV6-1 and TRBJ2-2; possible D gene TRBD2, 6 bases. The CDR3 covers 16 residues. The germline CDR1 and CDR2 sequences are MNHNS and SASEGT. DNA of the CDR3: TGTGCCAGCTGTGAACTCCCTACTAGCTTACCCGGGGAGCTGTTTTAT. Its translation is CASCELPTSLPGELFY.

The V call is TRBV14, the J call TRBJ2-1; possible D gene TRBD2, 5 bases. V was shortened by 6 bases and J by 6 bases, with 21 bases between the two germline ends. The CDR3 spans 16 residues. CDR1 SGHDN and CDR2 FVKESK come from the germline V gene. CDR3 amino acids: CASSTVTGWVTNEQFF. CDR3 nucleotide sequence: TGTGCCAGCAGTACCGTAACGGGATGGGTAACCAATGAGCAGTTCTTC. Full variable domain (outside the CDR3, taken from reference TRBV14 and TRBJ2-1): EAGVTQFPSHSVIEKGQTVTLRCDPISGHDNLYWYRRVMGKEIKFLLHFVKESKQDESGMPNNRFLAERTGGTYSTLKVQPAELEDSGVYFCASSTVTGWVTNEQFFGPGTRLTVL.

This clonotype showed up many times. The chain carries TRBV12-3 or TRBV12-4 and TRBJ1-2; tentative D call: TRBD1 (6 bases). The V end was cut by 7 bases, the J end by 2 bases, with 14 bases between. There are 14 residues in the CDR3. In DNA, the CDR3 is TGTGCCAGCACGCCCCGGGGGGCGAACTATGGCTACACCTTC. It specifies CASTPRGANYGYTF.

The chain joins TRBV6-1 to TRBJ2-3; D unclear. CDR1 is MNHNS, CDR2 SASEGT, per germline. This CDR3 region has 13 residues. The CDR3 sequence is CVITSGYKDTQYF. For the CDR3, the DNA is TGTGTTATCACATCGGGCTACAAAGATACGCAGTATTTT.

As regards this clonotype: A much bigger clone sits one base away, suggesting this may be a read error. The chain carries TRBV12-3 or TRBV12-4 and TRBJ2-3; the D gene is possibly TRBD2 (5 bases). The CDR3 is 14 residues long. Trimming stripped 7 bases from V and 8 bases from J, with 19 bases between. The CDR3, as DNA: TGTGCCAGCAATCCCGGGATTAGGCCAGGTACGCAGTATTTT. Translated, it gives CASNPGIRPGTQYF.

As regards this clonotype: The CDR3 does not end in the conserved phenylalanine or tryptophan, so this is likely a read error. The DNA is omitted, as the CDR3 cannot be located on it reliably, and the CDR3 follows TCRdb's listing. V is TRBV4-2 and J is TRBJ2-7; the D call TRBD2 from the table was never checked on the DNA. Germline V lookup: CDR1 LGHNA, CDR2 YNFKEQ. Counting both end residues, the CDR3 totals 15 amino acids. The CDR3 sequence is CASSHEDSSSYEQHL.